This passage covers 20 T cell receptor beta chains from one sample sequenced in a study. TCRdb fed the RT-PCR reads into MiXCR, producing one record per CDR3 protein. The table has about 700,000 distinct CDR3 sequences, 13% to 15% seen once. The sequencing sample was made of memory CD4+ T cells from blood. Receptors originate from a female donor in good health, serving as a healthy control.

This clonotype came up a few times. The chain couples TRBV7-6 to TRBJ1-2, with TRBD1 identical over 7 bases. CDR3 length: 16 residues. From germline, CDR1 is SGHVS and CDR2 FNYEAQ. Trimming cost V 3 bases and J 4 bases; bases outside gene matches: 11. CDR3 in amino acids: CASSLGGDSIAYGYTF. CDR3 bases: TGTGCCAGCAGCTTGGGTGGGGACAGCATAGCCTATGGCTACACCTTC.

The chain recombines TRBV9 with TRBJ1-2; no definite D call. V gave up 4 bases and J gave up 5 bases, with 15 bases separating them. Germline V CDR1 and CDR2: SGDLS, YYNGEE. This CDR3 contains 14 residues. The CDR3 DNA reads as TGTGCCAGCAGCCCCCTTGAGGAGCTATATGGCTACACCTTC. It yields the protein CASSPLEELYGYTF.

The chain is built from TRBV6-1 and TRBJ2-2; D unresolved. The CDR3 extends over 13 amino acids. V was shortened by 5 bases and J by 8 bases, with 12 bases between the two germline ends. Germline assignment: CDR1 MNHNS and CDR2 SASEGT. CDR3 DNA sequence: TGTGCCAGCAGTACCTCCAGCAGTGGGGAGCTGTTTTTT. This translates into CASSTSSSGELFF.

V usage is TRBV12-3 or TRBV12-4 and J usage is TRBJ1-2; 9 positions agree with TRBD1. The CDR3 runs to 15 residues. V lost 4 bases, J lost 8 bases, and 11 bases stayed unmatched. CDR3 nucleotides: TGTGCCAGCAGTTCGGGACCACAGGGGGCAACGGGCTACACCTTC. It encodes CASSSGPQGATGYTF.

This clonotype was picked up a small number of times. The V and J genes are TRBV7-2 and TRBJ2-5; D possibly corresponds to TRBD2 (6 bases). V lost 6 bases and J lost 4, with 21 bases in between. Germline V gene lookup returns CDR1 SGHTA and CDR2 FQGNSA. This CDR3 spans 16 amino acids. CDR3 loop: CASRPHRLDSSETQYF. Written as DNA, the CDR3 is TGTGCCAGCAGACCCCACCGACTAGATTCGTCAGAGACCCAGTACTTC.

This clonotype was picked up one time. The genes are TRBV20-1 and TRBJ1-1; D might be TRBD1 (5 bases). The CDR3 has 15 residues. Trimming took off 5 bases at V and 1 base at J, with 17 bases between the two ends. The V gene's germline CDR1 is DFQATT and CDR2 SNEGSKA (reference sequence). The CDR3 spells CSALGNLGGNTEAFF. In DNA, the CDR3 is TGCAGTGCTCTAGGGAACCTCGGGGGGAACACTGAAGCTTTCTTT.

This clonotype was counted at least ten times. This chain joins TRBV20-1 and TRBJ1-1; D call uncertain. V was cut by 6 bases and J by 2 bases, with 7 bases left in between. The CDR3 totals 11 residues. Germline CDR1 is DFQATT and CDR2 is SNEGSKA (reference sequence). CDR3 sequence reads: CSAPDNTEAFF. CDR3 coding DNA: TGCAGTGCCCCGGATAACACTGAAGCTTTCTTT.

There are a few counts of this clonotype. The genes are TRBV29-1 and TRBJ1-1; D unclear. Per germline, CDR1 SQVTM and CDR2 ANQGSEA. Between the trimmed V and J ends, which lost 5 bases and 3 bases, there was a span of 13 bases. This CDR3 spans 13 amino acids. This chain's CDR3 is CSVSRLPDTEAFF. The CDR3 DNA reads as TGCAGCGTTTCTCGCCTCCCGGACACTGAAGCTTTCTTT.

The chain recombines TRBV4-1 with TRBJ2-5; TRBD1 is a possible D gene (6 bases). Germline assignment: CDR1 MGHRA and CDR2 YSYEKL. The CDR3 length is 14 residues. V lost 1 base, J lost 7 bases, and 13 bases lay in between. The CDR3 nucleotides read TGCGCCAGCAGCCAAGTCGGGACAATTTGGACCCAGTACTTC. Encoded protein: CASSQVGTIWTQYF.

The chain has TRBV7-2 and TRBJ1-2, with 7 positions matching TRBD1. Unmatched junction bases numbered 8, after V lost 4 bases and J lost 0 bases. The germline CDR1 and CDR2 sequences are SGHTA and FQGNSA. The CDR3 is 16 residues long. CDR3 region: CASSSGAGTANYGYTF. The CDR3 DNA follows: TGTGCCAGCAGCTCAGGGGCCGGGACAGCTAACTATGGCTACACCTTC.

The chain's CDR3 is CAWSTSWGTTSTDTQYF. The CDR3, as DNA: TGTGCCTGGAGCACATCTTGGGGGACCACTAGCACAGATACGCAGTATTTT. The genes are TRBV30 and TRBJ2-3; possibly TRBD1 or TRBD2 for D (5 bases each). The CDR3 sequence is 17 residues long. Germline values: CDR1 GTSNPN, CDR2 SVGIG (reference sequence). V was shortened by 3 bases and J by 0 bases, with 19 bases between the two germline ends. Together with reference TRBV30 and TRBJ2-3, the CDR3 gives the full variable domain: SQTIHQWPATLVQPVGSPLSLECTVEGTSNPNLYWYRQAAGRGLQLLFYSVGIGQISSEVPQNLSASRPQDRQFILSSKKLLLSDSGFYLCAWSTSWGTTSTDTQYFGPGTRLTVL.

This sequence joins TRBV12-3 or TRBV12-4 and TRBJ1-5, with a tentative D call TRBD1 (6 bases). This CDR3 spans 16 amino acids. Trimming took off 0 bases at V and 4 bases at J, with 13 bases between the two ends. CDR3 coding DNA: TGTGCCAGCAGTTTAGCGGTCAGGGGATGGAATCAGCCCCAGCATTTT. This codes for CASSLAVRGWNQPQHF.

This clonotype was counted ten times or more. The rearrangement joins TRBV20-1 to TRBJ2-1, with D uncertain. The CDR3 length is 12 residues. Germline CDR1 DFQATT, CDR2 SNEGSKA (reference sequence). Trimming removed 4 bases from V and 6 bases from J, with 10 bases in between. The CDR3 DNA reads as TGCAGTGCTAATCCCTTTCGCAATGAGCAGTTCTTC. Protein sequence: CSANPFRNEQFF.

This clonotype was picked up a small number of times. This chain joins TRBV5-1 and TRBJ2-1; D perhaps matches TRBD2 (6 bases). The CDR3 has 15 amino acids. The germline gives CDR1 SGHRS, CDR2 YFSETQ. The V end was cut by 0 bases, the J end by 7 bases, with 14 bases between. CDR3 DNA sequence: TGCGCCAGCAGCTTGGAGGCGGGGCCTCGGAATGAGCAGTTCTTC. This codes for CASSLEAGPRNEQFF. The full variable domain, in which reference TRBV5-1 and TRBJ2-1 provide the parts outside the CDR3, is KAGVTQTPRYLIKTRGQQVTLSCSPISGHRSVSWYQQTPGQGLQFLFEYFSETQRNKGNFPGRFSGRQFSNSRSEMNVSTLELGDSALYLCASSLEAGPRNEQFFGPGTRLTVL.

The chain's CDR3 is CASSQRTNSEAFF. The CDR3 coding sequence is TGTGCCAGCAGCCAACGGACAAACTCTGAAGCTTTCTTT. The chain recombines TRBV7-9 with TRBJ1-1; D is possibly TRBD1 (5 bases). The V gene's germline CDR1 is SEHNR and CDR2 FQNEAQ (reference sequence). V lost 5 bases and J lost 6, with 13 bases in between. The CDR3 extends over 13 amino acids.

The J gene is TRBJ2-5, the V gene TRBV24-1; 11 nucleotides agree with TRBD1. In germline, CDR1 is KGHDR, CDR2 SFDVKD. The CDR3 contains 19 residues. V gave up 5 bases and J gave up 1 base; unmatched junction bases: 14. As DNA, the CDR3 is TGTGCCACCAGTGGCATCCGGGACAGGGGGGTTATTGGCCAAGAGACCCAGTACTTC. Translation gives CATSGIRDRGVIGQETQYF.

This clonotype was detected only a few times. CDR3 protein: CASSFPPGGPSTGELFF. The CDR3 DNA is TGCGCCAGCAGCTTCCCCCCAGGGGGCCCAAGTACCGGGGAGCTGTTTTTT. The chain joins TRBV5-1 to TRBJ2-2; TRBD1 matches at 8 bases. This CDR3 is built from 17 residues. J lost 5 bases, V lost 2 bases, and 11 bases had no gene match. Germline values: CDR1 SGHRS, CDR2 YFSETQ.

This clonotype was counted ten times or more. The V call is TRBV27, the J call TRBJ2-1; D remains unclear. V was trimmed by 6 bases and J by 0 bases, leaving 9 bases between them. Germline V lookup: CDR1 MNHEY, CDR2 SMNVEV (reference sequence). This CDR3 contains 14 residues. The DNA of the CDR3 is TGTGCCAGCAGCCCCGGGTACTCCTACAATGAGCAGTTCTTC. This sequence encodes CASSPGYSYNEQFF.

This clonotype has a handful of counts. V is TRBV15 and J is TRBJ1-1, with D hard to call. The germline V gene has CDR1 LNHNV and CDR2 YYDKDF (reference sequence). The CDR3 sequence is 14 residues long. Trimming removed 0 bases from V and 7 bases from J, with 12 bases in between. CDR3 sequence: CATSREGRGREAFF. DNA of the CDR3: TGTGCCACCAGCAGAGAGGGTCGCGGCCGTGAAGCTTTCTTT.

The V call is TRBV27, the J call TRBJ1-1; the D is unclear. The CDR3 contains 17 residues. Per the germline V gene, CDR1 is MNHEY and CDR2 is SMNVEV (reference sequence). With 2 bases removed from V and 3 bases from J, the gap between germline ends came to 19 bases. In nucleotides, the CDR3 is TGTGCCAGCAGTTTAGATGGCCGCGCGGGAATTGACACTGAAGCTTTCTTT. This translates into CASSLDGRAGIDTEAFF.